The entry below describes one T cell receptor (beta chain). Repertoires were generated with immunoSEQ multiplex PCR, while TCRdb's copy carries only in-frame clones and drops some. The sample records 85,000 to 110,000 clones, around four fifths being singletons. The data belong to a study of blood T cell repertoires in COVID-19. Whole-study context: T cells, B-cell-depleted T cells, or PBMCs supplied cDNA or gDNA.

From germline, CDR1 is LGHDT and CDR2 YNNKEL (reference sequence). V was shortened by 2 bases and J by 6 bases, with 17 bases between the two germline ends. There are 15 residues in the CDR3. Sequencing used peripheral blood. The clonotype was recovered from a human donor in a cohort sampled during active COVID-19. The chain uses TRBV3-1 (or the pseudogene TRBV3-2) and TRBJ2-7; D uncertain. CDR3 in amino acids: CASSQRNTRRSEQYF. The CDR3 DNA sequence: TGTGCCAGCAGCCAACGCAACACCCGCCGCTCCGAGCAGTACTTC.